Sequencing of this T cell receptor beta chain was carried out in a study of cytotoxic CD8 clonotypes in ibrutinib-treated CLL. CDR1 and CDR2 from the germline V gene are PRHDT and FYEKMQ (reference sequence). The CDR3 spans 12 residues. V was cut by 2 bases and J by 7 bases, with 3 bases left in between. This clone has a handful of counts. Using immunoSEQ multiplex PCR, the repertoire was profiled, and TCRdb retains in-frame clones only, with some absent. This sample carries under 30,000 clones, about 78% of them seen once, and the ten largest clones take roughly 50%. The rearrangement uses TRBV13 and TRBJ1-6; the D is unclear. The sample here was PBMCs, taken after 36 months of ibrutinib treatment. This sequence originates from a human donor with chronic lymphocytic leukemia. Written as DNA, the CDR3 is TGTGCCAGCAGCTTAAACAATTCACCCCTCCACTTT. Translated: CASSLNNSPLHF.